The 27 T cell receptor beta chains below were found in one sample sequenced in a study of T cell repertoires in cytomegalovirus infection. One entry per CDR3 protein, called by TCRdb with MiXCR from the reads. The data contain fewer than 950,000 distinct CDR3 sequences, about 33% of them seen just once; the ten biggest clones take up approximately 13%. No antigens are known for them. Here the sequenced sample was cultured CD8+ T cells from PBMCs, taken from culture after CMV antigen stimulation. These receptors were collected from a human donor in good health (CMV status not recorded). Some clones in this sample may be carry-over from other donors' samples.

The DNA for the CDR3 is TGTGCCAGCAGCTTGGCATGGGGTGGGACAGATACGCAGTATTTT. It translates to CASSLAWGGTDTQYF. The chain carries TRBV5-4 and TRBJ2-3; D gene ambiguous. There are 15 residues in the CDR3. Per germline, CDR1 SGHNT and CDR2 YYREEE (reference sequence). Trimming took 0 bases from V and 3 from J, leaving 11 bases between them.

The V and J genes are TRBV28 and TRBJ2-7, with 10 bases lining up with TRBD2. CDR3 size: 17 residues. CDR1 is MDHEN, CDR2 SYDVKM, per germline. The ends lost 3 bases at V and 0 bases at J; junction bases unmatched: 8. The DNA for the CDR3 is TGTGCCAGCAGTTTTTTTGGACTAGCGGAGAGCTCCTACGAGCAGTACGTC. Its protein product is CASSFFGLAESSYEQYV.

The chain links TRBV19 to TRBJ2-1; 9 bases map to TRBD2. Trimming at V came to 7 bases and at J to 4 bases, leaving 17 bases not matched to a gene. Germline values: CDR1 LNHDA, CDR2 SQIVND (reference sequence). The CDR3 runs 18 residues. In DNA, the CDR3 is TGTGCCAGTACCCTGAGGCGGGGGGGCCCACACGCTTACAATGAGCAGTTCTTC. This gives the protein CASTLRRGGPHAYNEQFF. Full variable domain (rest looked up from reference TRBV19 and TRBJ2-1): DGGITQSPKYLFRKEGQNVTLSCEQNLNHDAMYWYRQDPGQGLRLIYYSQIVNDFQKGDIAEGYSVSREKKESFPLTVTSAQKNPTAFYLCASTLRRGGPHAYNEQFFGPGTRLTVL.

This clonotype has more than one count but fewer than ten. This sequence joins TRBV28 and TRBJ2-1, with D possibly matching TRBD2 (6 bases). Trimming shortened V by 3 bases and J by 10 bases, and 19 bases separated the two germline ends. In germline, CDR1 is MDHEN, CDR2 SYDVKM. This CDR3 region has 15 residues. CDR3 sequence (DNA): TGTGCCAGCAGTTTTCCCCTGGGGGGATCGAGGGAGCAGTTCTTC. Protein product: CASSFPLGGSREQFF.

This chain uses TRBV9 with TRBJ1-4, with D possibly being TRBD1 (5 bases). CDR3 length: 14 residues. V was pared by 6 bases and J by 8 bases, with 17 bases between. Germline V gene lookup returns CDR1 SGDLS and CDR2 YYNGEE. CDR3 sequence reads: CASTPGRGEEKLFF. The CDR3 DNA is TGTGCCAGCACCCCCGGGCGGGGGGAGGAAAAACTGTTTTTT.

The chain uses TRBV9 and TRBJ1-5; D gene unclear. CDR1 SGDLS and CDR2 YYNGEE come from the germline V gene. The CDR3 is made up of 13 amino acids. V dropped 3 bases and J dropped 2 bases, with 6 bases sitting between them. The CDR3 DNA follows: TGTGCCAGCAGCGACCAGGGCAATCAGCCCCAGCATTTT. Its translation: CASSDQGNQPQHF.

This clonotype was counted at least ten times. The missing conserved phenylalanine or tryptophan at the end of this CDR3 makes a read error likely. No DNA is shown, since the ends of the CDR3 on it are uncertain; the CDR3 is the one TCRdb lists. The V gene is TRBV7-2, the J gene TRBJ2-1; the tabulated D call, TRBD2, remains unverified against the DNA. Looked up from germline, CDR1 is SGHTA and CDR2 is FQGNSA. Termini included, the CDR3 measures 14 amino acids. CDR3: CASSLGVRTGLRGC.

This chain joins TRBV4-1 and TRBJ2-2; perhaps TRBD2 as D (5 bases). Germline lookup yields CDR1 MGHRA and CDR2 YSYEKL. The CDR3 contains 17 residues. The V end was cut by 0 bases, the J end by 0 bases, with 11 bases between. The CDR3 here is CASSQDLGDANTGELFF. The CDR3 bases are TGCGCCAGCAGCCAAGATCTGGGAGACGCGAACACCGGGGAGCTGTTTTTT.

This chain links TRBV6-6 with TRBJ2-1; 8 bases match TRBD2. CDR1 is MNHNY, CDR2 SVGAGI, per germline (reference sequence). V dropped 5 bases and J dropped 9; count of bases not matched to a gene: 18. This CDR3 has 17 amino acids. The CDR3 region is CASSQTGTREGIGEQFF. CDR3 nucleotide sequence: TGTGCCAGCAGTCAGACCGGGACTAGGGAGGGAATTGGTGAGCAGTTCTTC.

A few counts support this clonotype. V usage is TRBV10-3 and J usage is TRBJ2-2; D is possibly TRBD1 (5 bases). CDR1 is ENHRY, CDR2 SYGVKD, per germline. Trimming took 8 bases from V and 2 from J, leaving 9 bases between them. This CDR3 comprises 13 residues. In DNA form, the CDR3 reads TGTGCCATCGTGACAGCCAACACCGGGGAGCTGTTTTTT. Translating it yields CAIVTANTGELFF.

The DNA for the CDR3 is TGTGCCAGCAGCTGGACCCCGGACCAGCCCCAGCATTTT. The encoded protein is CASSWTPDQPQHF. The chain uses TRBV6-4 and TRBJ1-5; no definite D call. V was clipped by 6 bases and J by 7 bases, with 13 bases between them. Per germline, CDR1 MRHNA and CDR2 SNTAGT. The CDR3 covers 13 residues.

V gene TRBV12-3 or TRBV12-4 combines with J gene TRBJ1-1; TRBD1 matches at 8 bases. V lost 6 bases to trimming and J lost 3 bases; unmatched junction nucleotides: 15. CDR3 size: 17 residues. Here the CDR3 DNA reads TGTGCCAGCAGCCCCCTTCGGACAGGGCTTATGGACACTGAAGCTTTCTTT. It yields the protein CASSPLRTGLMDTEAFF.

This clonotype occurred a few times. The chain joins TRBV27 to TRBJ2-5; 8 bases fit TRBD2. This CDR3 region has 14 residues. The V gene end was trimmed by 10 bases and the J gene end by 4 bases; junction bases not matched to a gene: 11. Germline CDR1 is MNHEY and CDR2 is SMNVEV (reference sequence). The CDR3: CATQAGGAPETQYF. DNA of the CDR3: TGTGCCACCCAGGCGGGGGGTGCTCCAGAGACCCAGTACTTC.

DNA of the CDR3: TGTGCCAGCAGCTTTAGTGACGTTTGGGGGGCATTCTCCTACGAGCAGTACGTC. Residues: CASSFSDVWGAFSYEQYV. This sequence joins TRBV7-9 and TRBJ2-7; D possibly uses TRBD1 or TRBD2 (6 bases each). V was trimmed by 3 bases and J by 0 bases, leaving 21 bases between them. Germline assignment: CDR1 SEHNR and CDR2 FQNEAQ (reference sequence). The CDR3 extends over 18 amino acids.

This clonotype was picked up many times. The chain has TRBV7-6 and TRBJ2-5; 8 positions match TRBD1. The CDR3 contains 15 residues. Germline V gene sequence: CDR1 SGHVS, CDR2 FNYEAQ. V gave up 5 bases and J gave up 0 bases; unmatched junction bases: 5. Written as DNA, the CDR3 is TGTGCCAGCAGCCGGACAGGGACGTACCAAGAGACCCAGTACTTC. It specifies CASSRTGTYQETQYF. Variable domain in full (rest from reference TRBV7-6 and TRBJ2-5): GAGVSQSPRYKVTKRGQDVALRCDPISGHVSLYWYRQALGQGPEFLTYFNYEAQQDKSGLPNDRFSAERPEGSISTLTIQRTEQRDSAMYRCASSRTGTYQETQYFGPGTRLLVL.

This clonotype occurred many times. The chain links TRBV7-8 to TRBJ2-1, with D unresolved. This CDR3 is 13 amino acids long. With 4 bases removed from V and 6 bases from J, the gap between germline ends came to 10 bases. Germline V gives CDR1 SGHVS, CDR2 FQNEAQ. In DNA form, the CDR3 reads TGTGCCAGCAGCTCCGGTGGGCTCAATGAGCAGTTCTTC. It translates to CASSSGGLNEQFF.

This clonotype was seen repeatedly, ten times or more. The CDR3 loop reads CASSFSGGVSADTQYF. In DNA form, the CDR3 reads TGTGCCAGCAGCTTTAGCGGGGGGGTATCGGCAGATACGCAGTATTTT. This chain joins TRBV11-2 and TRBJ2-3, with 11 nucleotides matching TRBD2. CDR1 and CDR2 from the germline V gene are SGHAT and FQNNGV. The CDR3 is made up of 16 amino acids. The trim removed 3 bases at V and 4 bases at J, leaving 6 bases unmatched.

This clonotype showed up many times. This chain connects TRBV4-3 to TRBJ1-6, with D unclear. The CDR3 sequence is 19 residues long. CDR1 and CDR2 (germline): LGHNA, YSLEER. The V and J ends lost 0 bases and 0 bases respectively, with 15 bases between them. CDR3 residues: CASSQEKSYRSSYNSPLHF. The CDR3 DNA reads TGCGCCAGCAGCCAAGAAAAGTCGTATAGGAGCTCCTATAATTCACCCCTCCACTTT.

This sequence joins TRBV9 and TRBJ2-5, with a weak D call TRBD2 (5 bases). V lost 3 bases to trimming and J lost 4 bases, with 13 bases between them. CDR1 and CDR2 (germline): SGDLS, YYNGEE. The CDR3 runs to 14 residues. Here the CDR3 reads CASSGSGIIETQYF. CDR3 nucleotides: TGTGCCAGCAGCGGCTCGGGAATCATAGAGACCCAGTACTTC.

CDR3 region: CASSNSGGFQETQYF. DNA of the CDR3: TGTGCCAGCAGCAATAGCGGGGGGTTCCAAGAGACCCAGTACTTC. The gene calls are TRBV3-1 and TRBJ2-5; 10 positions match TRBD2. Losses at the gene ends were 5 bases for V and 1 base for J; bases not matched to a gene: 4. Germline loops: CDR1 LGHDT, CDR2 YNNKEL (reference sequence). The CDR3 is 15 amino acids.

This clonotype has a single count. The rearrangement links TRBV12-3 or TRBV12-4 to TRBJ2-3; 7 nucleotides align to TRBD1. The CDR3 runs to 17 residues. V lost 3 bases, J lost 4 bases, and 13 bases stayed unmatched. The CDR3 DNA follows: TGTGCCAGCAGTTTTCTCCCCTCTTGGACAGGAGCAGATACGCAGTATTTT. This codes for CASSFLPSWTGADTQYF.

On this clonotype: The junction departs from the called germline gene at one end, perhaps through a read error. This chain connects TRBV4-1 to TRBJ1-1; TRBD1 aligns across 7 bases. The CDR3 has 15 residues. Germline loops: CDR1 MGHRA, CDR2 YSYEKL. CDR3 protein: CASSQARDSFTEASF. CDR3 sequence (DNA): TGCGCCAGCAGCCAAGCCCGGGACAGCTTCACTGAAGCTTCCTTT.

The chain links TRBV6-1 to TRBJ2-4, with 7 bases identical to TRBD1. Germline loops: CDR1 MNHNS, CDR2 SASEGT. V was pared by 5 bases and J by 0 bases, with 7 bases of the junction left unmatched. The CDR3 has 16 amino acids. The CDR3 nucleotides are TGTGCCAGCAGTAAAACAGGGGTGCTAGCCAAAAACATTCAGTACTTC. It specifies CASSKTGVLAKNIQYF.

V gene TRBV6-6 combines with J gene TRBJ1-5; no clear D gene. In germline, CDR1 is MNHNY, CDR2 SVGAGI (reference sequence). Trimming cost V 3 bases and J 2 bases, with 14 bases left between them. The CDR3 has 16 amino acids. The CDR3, as DNA: TGTGCCAGCAGTTATACACCGGCAGGTCGCAATCAGCCCCAGCATTTT. Translated, it gives CASSYTPAGRNQPQHF.

The gene calls are TRBV6-2 or TRBV6-3 and TRBJ2-3; maybe TRBD2 (6 bases). Germline V gene data show CDR1 as MNHEY and CDR2 as SVGEGT. The V end lost 7 bases, the J end lost 2 bases, and 22 bases lay between the germline ends. The CDR3 runs to 17 residues. The CDR3 is CASTPWEVDTDTDTQYF. DNA for the CDR3: TGTGCCAGCACCCCGTGGGAGGTTGATACCGACACAGATACGCAGTATTTT.

This clonotype appeared many times. This chain links TRBV11-2 with TRBJ2-1, with TRBD2 matching 8 bases. The J segment lost 6 bases and the V segment lost 4 bases, leaving 8 bases of the junction unmatched. The CDR3 runs to 15 residues. The germline V gene has CDR1 SGHAT and CDR2 FQNNGV. CDR3 DNA: TGTGCCAGCAGCTCAGAACGGGGGGGCTTCAATGAGCAGTTCTTC. This translates into CASSSERGGFNEQFF.

This clonotype was detected only a few times. This chain uses TRBV12-3 or TRBV12-4 with TRBJ1-2; 12 nucleotides agree with TRBD1. Germline trimming cut 6 bases from V and 8 bases from J; bases unmatched to any gene: 19. The CDR3 extends over 18 amino acids. The CDR3 sequence: CASRTPGQGAGMYEGYTF. The CDR3 DNA reads as TGTGCCAGCAGAACCCCGGGACAGGGGGCGGGAATGTATGAAGGCTACACCTTC.